These 21 T cell receptor beta chains were all obtained from the same sample, sequenced in a study of beta chain features in type 1 diabetes. The investigators reverse transcribed all of the isolated RNA, so they sequenced expressed TCRB transcripts. The method was immunoSEQ multiplex PCR; TCRdb's version includes in-frame clones alone and lacks a portion of them. The repertoire holds 150,000 to 200,000 clones, with 7.5% to 10% as singletons. Source material: central memory CD4+ T cells from blood. These receptors were taken from a woman younger than 35 in good health.

This clone showed up just a few times. This chain connects TRBV18 to TRBJ2-7; TRBD1 aligns across 12 bases. The J segment lost 1 base and the V segment lost 5 bases, leaving 3 bases of the junction unmatched. Germline CDR1 reads KGHSH; CDR2 reads LQKENI. The CDR3 consists of 15 residues. The CDR3 sequence: CASSAGQGASYEQYF. The CDR3 DNA reads TGTGCCAGCTCAGCGGGACAGGGGGCATCCTACGAGCAGTACTTC.

This clone has at least ten counts. The chain has TRBV21-1 and TRBJ2-5; TRBD2, the table's D call, lacks a check against the DNA. TRBV21-1 is a pseudogene. The CDR3 runs 17 residues. CDR3 sequence: CASSKAEGPAKGGTQYF. CDR3 DNA sequence: TGTGCCAGCAGCAAAGCGGAGGGACCTGCCAAGGGAGGGACCCAGTACTTC.

This clone was found a few times. J is TRBJ2-5 and V is TRBV4-2, with D possibly TRBD1 on 6 matching bases. Germline CDR1 is LGHNA and CDR2 is YNFKEQ. V was pared by 1 base and J by 3 bases, with 6 bases between. The CDR3 contains 13 residues. The CDR3 DNA follows: TGTGCCAGCAGCCAAGGGACAGAAGAGACCCAGTACTTC. Translation: CASSQGTEETQYF.

V gene TRBV7-2 combines with J gene TRBJ2-3, with D perhaps matching TRBD2 (6 bases). CDR1 SGHTA and CDR2 FQGNSA come from the germline V gene. This CDR3 region has 14 residues. V lost 4 bases, J lost 0 bases, and 8 bases lay in between. The CDR3 DNA follows: TGTGCCAGCAGCTATGGGACTAGCACAGATACGCAGTATTTT. Translation: CASSYGTSTDTQYF. The full variable domain, completed using reference TRBV7-2 and TRBJ2-3, is GAGVSQSPSNKVTEKGKDVELRCDPISGHTALYWYRQSLGQGLEFLIYFQGNSAPDKSGLPSDRFSAERTGGSVSTLTIQRTQQEDSAVYLCASSYGTSTDTQYFGPGTRLTVL.

This clone came up a few times. The chain joins TRBV12-5 to TRBJ1-5, with D perhaps TRBD1 (5 bases). The germline gives CDR1 LGHNT, CDR2 FRNRAP. V was pared by 8 bases and J by 4 bases, with 15 bases between. The CDR3 runs to 14 residues. CDR3: CASKPDTSNQPQHF. As DNA, the CDR3 is TGTGCTAGTAAGCCGGACACCTCGAATCAGCCCCAGCATTTT.

This clone was detected only a few times. This chain links TRBV7-2 with TRBJ1-2; TRBD1 agrees at 7 bases. V shed 5 bases, J shed 7 bases, and the junction held 7 bases outside the gene matches. Germline lookup yields CDR1 SGHTA and CDR2 FQGNSA. This CDR3 is built from 13 residues. This CDR3 reads CASSTQQGTGYTF. DNA of the CDR3: TGTGCCAGCAGCACTCAACAGGGGACTGGCTACACCTTC.

V gene TRBV4-2 combines with J gene TRBJ1-2; D might be TRBD1 (6 bases). The CDR3 consists of 14 residues. Germline V gene data show CDR1 as LGHNA and CDR2 as YNFKEQ. Trimming took off 8 bases at V and 3 bases at J, with 16 bases between the two ends. As DNA, the CDR3 is TGTGCCAGCCGGGACGCAAAGGGGGACTATGGCTACACCTTC. It is translated as CASRDAKGDYGYTF.

The chain uses TRBV11-2 and TRBJ1-4; 7 positions agree with TRBD1. Germline V gene data show CDR1 as SGHAT and CDR2 as FQNNGV. Germline trimming cut 5 bases from V and 7 bases from J; bases unmatched to any gene: 13. The CDR3 contains 16 residues. The CDR3 here is CASSPRTGNLVEKLFF. In nucleotides, the CDR3 is TGTGCCAGCAGCCCGCGGACAGGCAACTTGGTTGAAAAACTGTTTTTT.

V usage is TRBV5-4 and J usage is TRBJ1-1; 8 bases line up with TRBD1. The junction had 9 bases not matched to a gene; V was cut back by 4 bases and J by 4 bases. This CDR3 has 15 amino acids. Germline V gene data show CDR1 as SGHNT and CDR2 as YYREEE (reference sequence). This chain's CDR3 is CASSPDQGALTEAFF. CDR3 coding DNA: TGTGCCAGCAGCCCTGATCAGGGGGCGCTCACTGAAGCTTTCTTT.

A few counts support this clone. V and J are TRBV15 and TRBJ2-1; TRBD2 agrees at 8 bases. V lost 3 bases and J lost 0; bases outside the gene matches: 1. The CDR3 runs to 15 residues. Germline V lookup: CDR1 LNHNV, CDR2 YYDKDF (reference sequence). The CDR3 nucleotides read TGTGCCACCAGCAGGGGACTAGACTCCTACAATGAGCAGTTCTTC. Amino acid sequence: CATSRGLDSYNEQFF.

This clone has only a few counts. V and J are TRBV4-2 and TRBJ1-1; D remains unclear. The germline V and J ends were trimmed by 4 bases and 3 bases, with 9 bases remaining between them. CDR1 and CDR2 (germline): LGHNA, YNFKEQ. The CDR3 is 13 residues long. Here the CDR3 reads CASSPSVDTEAFF. The CDR3 DNA reads as TGTGCCAGCAGCCCCTCAGTCGACACTGAAGCTTTCTTT.

This clone was found a few times. The chain uses TRBV4-3 and TRBJ1-1; D gene ambiguous. V was shortened by 1 base and J by 0 bases, with 9 bases between the two germline ends. The CDR3 runs to 15 residues. Germline lookup yields CDR1 LGHNA and CDR2 YSLEER. The DNA of the CDR3 is TGCGCCAGCAGCCAAGCGATGGAGTTGAACACTGAAGCTTTCTTT. It translates to CASSQAMELNTEAFF.

The chain employs TRBV5-4 and TRBJ1-2; D gene unclear. The CDR3 contains 14 residues. Trimming removed 5 bases from V and 0 bases from J, with 11 bases in between. The germline CDR1 and CDR2 sequences are SGHNT and YYREEE (reference sequence). The CDR3 region has the DNA TGTGCCAGCAGTGAAGCCCTAGCTAACTATGGCTACACCTTC. This gives the protein CASSEALANYGYTF.

This clone was counted a few times. This rearrangement joins TRBV28 to TRBJ2-7, with D uncertain. Germline V gene data show CDR1 as MDHEN and CDR2 as SYDVKM. This CDR3 is built from 16 residues. V lost 2 bases to trimming and J lost 0 bases, with 14 bases between them. The DNA of the CDR3 is TGTGCCAGCAGTTTAGAGCCAGGAACGAGCTCCTACGAGCAGTACTTC. Translated, it gives CASSLEPGTSSYEQYF.

This clone has more than one count but fewer than ten. V gene TRBV14 combines with J gene TRBJ1-6; no clear D gene. Between the trimmed V and J ends, which lost 1 base and 10 bases, there was a span of 14 bases. CDR3 length equals 15 residues. Germline V gene data show CDR1 as SGHDN and CDR2 as FVKESK. Written as DNA, the CDR3 is TGTGCCAGCAGCCAAGCGGCGACGTACAGCTCACCCCTCCACTTT. Its protein is CASSQAATYSSPLHF.

This clone was detected a few times. The chain couples TRBV25-1 to TRBJ2-7, with 8 bases identical to TRBD1. Losses at the gene ends were 2 bases for V and 2 bases for J; bases not matched to a gene: 2. There are 14 residues in the CDR3. The V gene's germline CDR1 is MGHDK and CDR2 SYGVNS. CDR3 region: CASSEGQGPYEQYF. The CDR3, as DNA: TGTGCCAGCAGTGAAGGACAGGGACCCTACGAGCAGTACTTC.

This clone was picked up a small number of times. The gene calls are TRBV21-1 and TRBJ2-7; the table's TRBD2 call for D was not verified on the DNA. TRBV21-1 is noted as a pseudogene. The CDR3 runs 11 residues. The CDR3 region has the DNA TGTGCCAGCAGCCCCGCCTACGAGCAGTACTTC. Protein product: CASSPAYEQYF.

The chain couples TRBV7-9 to TRBJ2-7; 8 nucleotides align to TRBD1. V was clipped by 8 bases and J by 6 bases; unmatched bases: 15. Per the germline V gene, CDR1 is SEHNR and CDR2 is FQNEAQ (reference sequence). The CDR3 length is 15 residues. Written as DNA, the CDR3 is TGTGCCAGCCTACCGGACAGGGATGTCCCTCTCGAGCAGTACTTC. This translates into CASLPDRDVPLEQYF.

This clone turned up a few times. This same CDR3 is encoded by further DNA sequences in the sample. This chain links TRBV20-1 with TRBJ2-1; D gene ambiguous. With 3 bases removed from V and 7 bases from J, the gap between germline ends came to 7 bases. The CDR3 is made up of 11 amino acids. Germline values: CDR1 DFQATT, CDR2 SNEGSKA (reference sequence). CDR3 protein: CSARLENEQFF. The CDR3 bases are TGCAGTGCTAGGTTAGAAAATGAGCAGTTCTTC.

There are a few counts of this clone. The rearrangement uses TRBV11-2 and TRBJ2-7, with a possible D match to TRBD1 (6 bases). V dropped 5 bases and J dropped 5 bases, with 16 bases sitting between them. Germline V gives CDR1 SGHAT, CDR2 FQNNGV. The CDR3 spans 14 residues. CDR3 in amino acids: CASSPPSDRDEQYF. The CDR3 coding sequence is TGTGCCAGCAGCCCCCCCTCGGACAGAGACGAGCAGTACTTC. The full variable domain, with the rest looked up from reference TRBV11-2 and TRBJ2-7, is EAGVAQSPRYKIIEKRQSVAFWCNPISGHATLYWYQQILGQGPKLLIQFQNNGVVDDSQLPKDRFSAERLKGVDSTLKIQPAKLEDSAVYLCASSPPSDRDEQYFGPGTRLTVT.

The chain carries TRBV4-3 and TRBJ2-2; 12 bases are shared with TRBD1. The CDR3 totals 16 residues. Germline lookup yields CDR1 LGHNA and CDR2 YSLEER. The ends lost 6 bases at V and 5 bases at J; junction bases unmatched: 7. Written as DNA, the CDR3 is TGCGCCAGCAGTCGGGACAGGGGGCGATTAACCGGGGAGCTGTTTTTT. It specifies CASSRDRGRLTGELFF.